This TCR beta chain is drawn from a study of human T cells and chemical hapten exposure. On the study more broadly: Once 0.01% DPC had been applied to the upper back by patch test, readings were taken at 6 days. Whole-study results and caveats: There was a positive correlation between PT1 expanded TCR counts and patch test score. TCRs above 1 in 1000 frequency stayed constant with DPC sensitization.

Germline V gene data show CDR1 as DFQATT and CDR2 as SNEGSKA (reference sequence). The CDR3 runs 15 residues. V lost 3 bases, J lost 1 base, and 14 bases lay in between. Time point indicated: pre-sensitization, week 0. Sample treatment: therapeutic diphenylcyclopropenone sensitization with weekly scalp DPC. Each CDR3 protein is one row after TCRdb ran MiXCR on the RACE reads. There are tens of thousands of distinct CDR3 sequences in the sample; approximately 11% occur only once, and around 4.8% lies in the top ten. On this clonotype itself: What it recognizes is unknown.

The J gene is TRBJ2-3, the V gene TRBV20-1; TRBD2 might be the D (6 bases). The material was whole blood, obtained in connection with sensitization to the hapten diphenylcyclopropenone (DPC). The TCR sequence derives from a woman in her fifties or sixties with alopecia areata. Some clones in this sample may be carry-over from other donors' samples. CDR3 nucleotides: TGCAGTGCTAGTTCCGGGAGCGCAGGCACAGATACGCAGTATTTT. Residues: CSASSGSAGTDTQYF.